This TCR beta chain was identified in a study of PD-L1 blockade in urothelial cancer. Background on the study: Most of the 29 patients were men who had bladder-origin urothelial cancer. Findings and limits, study-wide: Below-median TCR clonality that was measured in pretreatment blood predicted better survival.

The CDR3 is made up of 14 amino acids. The ends were cut back, 2 bases at V and 5 bases at J, with 14 bases in the middle. Germline lookup yields CDR1 SQVTM and CDR2 ANQGSEA. Concerning this clone itself: Its antigen is not known.

Using immunoSEQ multiplex PCR, the repertoire was profiled, and TCRdb retains in-frame clones only, with some absent. This sample yields approximately 52,000 clones, of which around 74% are seen a single time; over 4% belongs to the top ten. The sample's time point: pretreatment peripheral blood. Sequencing used PBMCs, obtained around atezolizumab (anti-PD-L1) treatment. The chain links TRBV29-1 to TRBJ2-3; TRBD2 might be the D (6 bases). The receptor comes from a man aged 70 or older with urothelial cancer. CDR3 DNA: TGCAGCGTTGAAATGGGAGGTTCTGGAGATACGCAGTATTTT. It encodes CSVEMGGSGDTQYF.